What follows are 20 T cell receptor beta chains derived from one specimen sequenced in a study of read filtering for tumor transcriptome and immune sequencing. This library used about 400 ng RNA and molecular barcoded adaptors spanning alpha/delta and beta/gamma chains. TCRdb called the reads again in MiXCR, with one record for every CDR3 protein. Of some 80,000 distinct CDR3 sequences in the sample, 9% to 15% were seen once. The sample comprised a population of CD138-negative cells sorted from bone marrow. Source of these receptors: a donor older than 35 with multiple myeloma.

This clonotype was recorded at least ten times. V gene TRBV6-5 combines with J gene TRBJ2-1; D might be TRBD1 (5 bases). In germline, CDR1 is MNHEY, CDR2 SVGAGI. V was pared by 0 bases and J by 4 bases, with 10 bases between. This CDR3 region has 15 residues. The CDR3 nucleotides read TGTGCCAGCAGTTACTCGAAAGGGGTGTACAATGAGCAGTTCTTC. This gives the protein CASSYSKGVYNEQFF.

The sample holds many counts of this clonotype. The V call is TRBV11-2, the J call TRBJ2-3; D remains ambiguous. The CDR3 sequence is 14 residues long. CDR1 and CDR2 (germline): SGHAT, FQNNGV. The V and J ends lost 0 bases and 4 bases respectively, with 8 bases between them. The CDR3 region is CASSLDYGPDTQYF. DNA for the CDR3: TGTGCCAGCAGCTTAGATTATGGCCCAGATACGCAGTATTTT.

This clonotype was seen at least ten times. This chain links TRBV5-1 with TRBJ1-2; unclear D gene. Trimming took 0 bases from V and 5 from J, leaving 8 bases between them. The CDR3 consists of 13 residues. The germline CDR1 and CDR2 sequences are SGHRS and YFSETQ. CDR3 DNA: TGCGCCAGCAGCTTGGCCATTCAGTATGGCTACACCTTC. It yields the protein CASSLAIQYGYTF.

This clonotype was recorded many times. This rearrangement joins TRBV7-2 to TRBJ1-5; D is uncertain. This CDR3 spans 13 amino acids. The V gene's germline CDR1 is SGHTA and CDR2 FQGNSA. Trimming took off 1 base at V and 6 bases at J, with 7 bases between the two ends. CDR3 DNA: TGTGCCAGCAGCTTAGAGGTCTTTCAGCCCCAGCATTTT. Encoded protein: CASSLEVFQPQHF.

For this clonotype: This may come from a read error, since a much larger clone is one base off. CDR3 nucleotides: TGTGCCAGCAGTTGGACTAGCGGGAGCAACGTGCAGTACTTC. It codes for CASSWTSGSNVQYF. The rearrangement links TRBV6-2 or TRBV6-3 to TRBJ2-7, with 13 bases identical to TRBD2. The CDR3 is 14 amino acids. Germline V gives CDR1 MNHEY, CDR2 SVGEGT. Trimming cost V 4 bases and J 9 bases; bases outside gene matches: 6.

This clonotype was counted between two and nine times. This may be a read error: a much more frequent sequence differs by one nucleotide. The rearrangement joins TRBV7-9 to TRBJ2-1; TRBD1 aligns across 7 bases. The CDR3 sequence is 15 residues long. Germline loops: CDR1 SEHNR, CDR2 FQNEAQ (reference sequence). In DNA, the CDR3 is TGTGCCAGCAGCCCCTCGACAGGGTATAGGGGTAGTTGGCTCTTC. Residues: CASSPSTGYRGSWLF.

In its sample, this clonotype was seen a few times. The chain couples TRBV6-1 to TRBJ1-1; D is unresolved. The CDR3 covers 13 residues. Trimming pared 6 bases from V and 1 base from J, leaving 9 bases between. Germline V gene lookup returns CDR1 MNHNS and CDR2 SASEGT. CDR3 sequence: CASRETRNTEAFF. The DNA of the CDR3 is TGTGCCAGCAGGGAGACAAGGAACACTGAAGCTTTCTTT.

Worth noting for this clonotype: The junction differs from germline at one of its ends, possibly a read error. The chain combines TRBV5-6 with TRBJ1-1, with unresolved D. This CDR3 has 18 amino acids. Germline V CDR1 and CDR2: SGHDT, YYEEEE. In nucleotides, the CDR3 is TGTGTCAGCAGCACCCGGGAGGTGTGGGGAGGTATGAACACTGAAGCTTTCTTT. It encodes CVSSTREVWGGMNTEAFF.

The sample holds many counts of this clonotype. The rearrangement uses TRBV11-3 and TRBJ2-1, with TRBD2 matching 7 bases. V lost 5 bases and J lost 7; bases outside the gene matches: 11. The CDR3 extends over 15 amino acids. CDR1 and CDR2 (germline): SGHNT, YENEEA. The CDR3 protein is CASSGEGPPRNEQFF. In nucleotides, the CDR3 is TGTGCCAGCAGCGGGGAGGGCCCGCCGAGGAATGAGCAGTTCTTC.

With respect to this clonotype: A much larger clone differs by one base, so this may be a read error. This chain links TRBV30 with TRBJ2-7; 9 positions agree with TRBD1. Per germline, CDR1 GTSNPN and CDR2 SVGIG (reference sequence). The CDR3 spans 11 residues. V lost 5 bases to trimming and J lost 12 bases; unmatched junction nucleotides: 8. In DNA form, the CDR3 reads TGTGCCTGGGGCTCTGGACAGGGGCGGTACTTC. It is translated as CAWGSGQGRYF. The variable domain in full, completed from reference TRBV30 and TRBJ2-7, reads SQTIHQWPATLVQPVGSPLSLECTVEGTSNPNLYWYRQAAGRGLQLLFYSVGIGQISSEVPQNLSASRPQDRQFILSSKKLLLSDSGFYLCAWGSGQGRYFGPGTRLTVT.

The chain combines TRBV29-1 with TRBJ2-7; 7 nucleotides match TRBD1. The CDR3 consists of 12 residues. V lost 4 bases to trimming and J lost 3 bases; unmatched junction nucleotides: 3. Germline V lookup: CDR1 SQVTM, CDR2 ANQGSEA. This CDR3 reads CSVARGNYEQYF. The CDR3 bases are TGCAGCGTTGCCAGGGGGAACTACGAGCAGTACTTC.

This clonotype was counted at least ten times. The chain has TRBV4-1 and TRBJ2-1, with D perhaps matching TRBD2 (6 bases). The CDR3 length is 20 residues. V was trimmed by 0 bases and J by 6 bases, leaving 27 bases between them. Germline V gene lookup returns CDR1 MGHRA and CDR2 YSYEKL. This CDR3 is CASSQDEQGWTTRKINEQFF. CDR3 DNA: TGCGCCAGCAGCCAAGATGAGCAGGGTTGGACTACCAGAAAGATCAATGAGCAGTTCTTC.

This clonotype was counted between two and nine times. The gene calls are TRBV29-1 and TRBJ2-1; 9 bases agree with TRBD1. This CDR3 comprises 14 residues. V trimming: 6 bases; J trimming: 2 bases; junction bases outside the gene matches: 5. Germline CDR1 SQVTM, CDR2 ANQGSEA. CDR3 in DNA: TGCAGCGTACCCCGGGACAGGGCCTACAATGAGCAGTTCTTC. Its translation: CSVPRDRAYNEQFF.

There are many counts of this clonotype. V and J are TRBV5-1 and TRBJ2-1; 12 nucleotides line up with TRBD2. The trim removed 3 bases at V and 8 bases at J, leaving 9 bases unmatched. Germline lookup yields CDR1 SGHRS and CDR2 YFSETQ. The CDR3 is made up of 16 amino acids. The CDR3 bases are TGCGCCAGCAGCTCCATGACTAGCGGGAGTGGCTATGAGCAGTTCTTC. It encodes CASSSMTSGSGYEQFF.

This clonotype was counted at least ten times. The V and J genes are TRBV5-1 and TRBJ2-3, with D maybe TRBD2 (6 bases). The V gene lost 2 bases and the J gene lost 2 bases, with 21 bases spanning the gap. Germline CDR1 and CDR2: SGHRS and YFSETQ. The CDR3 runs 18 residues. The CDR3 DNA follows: TGCGCCAGCAGCTTACTTCAGCCAGCAGGAGGGACCACAGATACGCAGTATTTT. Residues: CASSLLQPAGGTTDTQYF.

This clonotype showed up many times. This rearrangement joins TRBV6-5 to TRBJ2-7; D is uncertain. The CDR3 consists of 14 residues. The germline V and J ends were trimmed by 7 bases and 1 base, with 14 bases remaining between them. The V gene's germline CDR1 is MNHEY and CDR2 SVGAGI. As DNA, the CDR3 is TGTGCCAGCAAAGCCCTGGGCGATTCCTACGAGCAGTACTTC. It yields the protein CASKALGDSYEQYF.

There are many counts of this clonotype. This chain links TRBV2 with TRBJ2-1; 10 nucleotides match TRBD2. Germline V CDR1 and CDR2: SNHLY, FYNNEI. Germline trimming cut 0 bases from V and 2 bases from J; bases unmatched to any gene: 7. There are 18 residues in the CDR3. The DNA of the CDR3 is TGTGCCAGCAGTGAAGCCAGGCTACTAGCGGGAACCTACAATGAGCAGTTCTTC. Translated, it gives CASSEARLLAGTYNEQFF.

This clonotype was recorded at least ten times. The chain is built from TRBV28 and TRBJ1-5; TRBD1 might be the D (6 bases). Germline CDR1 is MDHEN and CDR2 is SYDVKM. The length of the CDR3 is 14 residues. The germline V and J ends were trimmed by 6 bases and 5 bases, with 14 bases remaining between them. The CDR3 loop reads CASRVDSLYQPQHF. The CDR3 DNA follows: TGTGCCAGCAGGGTGGACAGCCTTTATCAGCCCCAGCATTTT.

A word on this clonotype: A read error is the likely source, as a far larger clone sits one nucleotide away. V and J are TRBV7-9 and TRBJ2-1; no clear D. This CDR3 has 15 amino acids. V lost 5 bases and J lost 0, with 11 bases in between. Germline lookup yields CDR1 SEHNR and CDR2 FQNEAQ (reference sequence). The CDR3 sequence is CASSLPLSSYNEQFF. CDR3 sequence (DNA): TGTGCCAGCAGCCTCCCTCTAAGCTCCTACAATGAGCAGTTCTTC.

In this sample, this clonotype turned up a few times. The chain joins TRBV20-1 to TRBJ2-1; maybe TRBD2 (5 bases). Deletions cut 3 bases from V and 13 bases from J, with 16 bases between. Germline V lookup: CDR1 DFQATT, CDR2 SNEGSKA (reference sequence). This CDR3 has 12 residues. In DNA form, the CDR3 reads TGCAGTGCTAGGAAATCTAGCTCCGCACAGTTCTTC. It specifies CSARKSSSAQFF.